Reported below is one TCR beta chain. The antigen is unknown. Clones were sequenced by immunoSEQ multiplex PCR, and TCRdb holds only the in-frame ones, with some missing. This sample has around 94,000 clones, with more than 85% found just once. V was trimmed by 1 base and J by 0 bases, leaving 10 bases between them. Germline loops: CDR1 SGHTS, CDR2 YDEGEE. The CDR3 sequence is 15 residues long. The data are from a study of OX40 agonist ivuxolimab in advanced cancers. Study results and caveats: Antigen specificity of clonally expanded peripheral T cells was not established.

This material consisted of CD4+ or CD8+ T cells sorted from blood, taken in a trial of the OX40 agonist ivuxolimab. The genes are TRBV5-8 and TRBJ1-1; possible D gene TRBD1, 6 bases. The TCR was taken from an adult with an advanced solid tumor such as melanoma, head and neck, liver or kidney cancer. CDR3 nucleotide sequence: TGTGCCAGCAGCTTGTGGACAGCCCTGAACACTGAAGCTTTCTTT. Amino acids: CASSLWTALNTEAFF.